A selection of T cell receptor beta chains follows, all from one sample in a study of T cells after posttransplantation cyclophosphamide. Using immunoSEQ multiplex PCR, the repertoire was profiled, and TCRdb retains in-frame clones only, with some absent. This sample shows approximately 30,000 clones and no singletons; 6% to 8.5% rests with the ten largest. Sequencing used PBMCs. Receptors were obtained from a woman in her forties or fifties in good health and a related stem cell transplant donor. The CDR3 runs from the conserved cysteine through the conserved F or W. The D gene is left open where the match is weak. Where a row states a size, it is once, few, many or the class of an expanded clone; other rows omit it.

>TRBJ2-5|TRBV24-1|NA|TRBD2
CATSVPGLAGLQETQYF
TGTGCCACCAGTGTACCGGGACTAGCGGGTCTACAAGAGACCCAGTACTTC
>TRBJ2-3|TRBV5-6|many|TRBD2
CASSSTSGIEDTQYF
TGTGCCAGCAGCTCGACTAGCGGGATAGAAGATACGCAGTATTTT
>TRBJ2-2|TRBV19|many|NA
CASNVVSTGELFF
TGTGCCAGTAACGTAGTTAGCACCGGGGAGCTGTTTTTT
>TRBJ1-2|TRBV15|many|TRBD1
CATSRERDSAQMGGYTF
TGTGCCACCAGCAGAGAACGGGACAGCGCTCAGATGGGAGGCTACACCTTC
>TRBJ1-1|TRBV2|many|NA
CASSERGLGAMNTEAFF
TGTGCCAGCAGTGAAAGGGGGTTGGGAGCCATGAACACTGAAGCTTTCTTT
>TRBJ2-1|TRBV9|many|NA
CASSVSGHPSVEQFF
TGTGCCAGCAGCGTATCAGGACACCCGTCAGTCGAGCAGTTCTTC
>TRBJ2-4|TRBV2|many|NA
CASSRDPGDIQYF
TGTGCCAGCAGCCGGGATCCAGGGGACATTCAGTACTTC
>TRBJ1-4|TRBV9|many|NA
CASSGLSGEKLFF
TGTGCCAGCAGCGGGTTATCGGGGGAAAAACTGTTTTTT
>TRBJ1-4|TRBV19|many|TRBD1
CASRRGTGSEKLFF
TGTGCCAGTAGGCGGGGGACAGGAAGTGAAAAACTGTTTTTT
>TRBJ1-2|TRBV6-5|many|NA
CASSYAGSYGYTF
TGTGCCAGCAGTTACGCGGGGTCCTATGGCTACACCTTC
>TRBJ1-2|TRBV4-1|many|NA
CASSQAGYGYTF
TGCGCCAGCAGCCAAGCAGGTTATGGCTACACCTTC
>TRBJ2-7|TRBV7-9|many|TRBD1
CASSSDRSIEQYF
TGTGCCAGCAGCTCGGACAGGTCTATCGAGCAGTACTTC
>TRBJ1-2|TRBV5-4|many|NA
CASSPKDSYGYTF
TGTGCCAGCAGCCCCAAGGACAGCTATGGCTACACCTTC
>TRBJ1-5|TRBV19|many|TRBD1
CASNTPGQGEIQHF
TGTGCCAGTAATACTCCGGGACAGGGAGAAATCCAGCATTTT
>TRBJ2-7|TRBV7-2|many|TRBD1
CASSWTGGPHEQYF
TGTGCCAGCAGCTGGACAGGGGGCCCCCACGAGCAGTACTTC
>TRBJ2-1|TRBV28|many|NA
CASSPLLVPSNEQFF
TGTGCCAGCAGCCCTCTACTAGTCCCTTCGAATGAGCAGTTCTTC
>TRBJ1-4|TRBV7-8|many|NA
CASSLRRFATNEKLFF
TGTGCCAGCAGCTTAAGGCGGTTTGCAACTAATGAAAAACTGTTTTTT
>TRBJ2-5|TRBV5-1|NA|TRBD2
CASSFTAGDMETQYF
TGCGCCAGCAGCTTTACAGCGGGAGATATGGAGACCCAGTACTTC
>TRBJ2-5|TRBV7-6|many|NA
CASSLWEASAQETQYF
TGTGCCAGCAGCTTATGGGAGGCTAGCGCACAAGAGACCCAGTACTTC
>TRBJ2-7|TRBV5-1|many|NA
CASSLVRTPYEQYF
TGCGCCAGCAGCTTGGTAAGGACTCCCTACGAGCAGTACTTC
>TRBJ2-7|TRBV29-1|few|TRBD1
CSAAGTGPINEQYF
TGCAGCGCCGCCGGGACAGGGCCTATTAACGAGCAGTACTTC
>TRBJ2-6|TRBV7-3|many|TRBD1
CASSSTGGAGANVLTF
TGTGCCAGCAGCTCGACAGGGGGCGCTGGGGCCAACGTCCTGACTTTC
>TRBJ1-1|TRBV4-1|many|NA
CASSLMFIGTEAFF
TGCGCCAGCAGCCTTATGTTCATCGGCACTGAAGCTTTCTTT
>TRBJ1-4|TRBV9|many|NA
CASSDGVGLEKLFF
TGTGCCAGCAGCGACGGGGTTGGACTCGAAAAACTGTTTTTT
>TRBJ1-3|TRBV7-2|many|NA
CASRRGNGDTIYF
TGTGCCAGCAGGCGGGGGAACGGGGACACCATATATTTT
>TRBJ2-5|TRBV7-3|many|TRBD2
CASSLGTSGSETQYF
TGTGCCAGCAGCTTAGGGACTAGCGGGAGTGAGACCCAGTACTTC
>TRBJ1-1|TRBV14|many|NA
CASSPLQAGGTEAFF
TGTGCCAGCAGCCCATTACAGGCCGGAGGGACTGAAGCTTTCTTT
>TRBJ2-7|TRBV4-3|many|TRBD2
CASSQGLAGDGVYEQYF
TGCGCCAGCAGCCAAGGACTAGCGGGAGATGGGGTCTACGAGCAGTACTTC
>TRBJ1-4|TRBV6-6|many|NA
CASSYREQGSEKLFF
TGTGCCAGCAGTTACCGGGAACAGGGTAGTGAAAAACTGTTTTTT
>TRBJ2-1|TRBV11-2|many|NA
CASSQARGSSYNEQFF
TGTGCCAGCAGTCAAGCTAGGGGAAGCTCCTACAATGAGCAGTTCTTC
>TRBJ1-5|TRBV6-5|many|TRBD1
CASSSRDRPNQPQHF
TGTGCCAGCAGTTCCCGGGACAGACCTAATCAGCCCCAGCATTTT
>TRBJ1-4|TRBV11-2|many|TRBD1
CASSRQGAREKLFF
TGTGCCAGCAGCCGACAGGGGGCTAGAGAAAAACTGTTTTTT
>TRBJ1-5|TRBV5-1|many|NA
CASSPEGISNQPQHF
TGCGCCAGCAGCCCCGAGGGGATTAGCAATCAGCCCCAGCATTTT
>TRBJ1-1|TRBV29-1|NA|NA
CSVQENTEAFF
TGCAGCGTTCAGGAGAACACTGAAGCTTTCTTT
>TRBJ1-2|TRBV5-4|many|NA
CASSSGDFYGYTF
TGTGCCAGCAGCTCCGGGGATTTCTATGGCTACACCTTC
>TRBJ2-5|TRBV5-1|few|NA
CASWEGAGGKETQYF
TGCGCCAGTTGGGAGGGCGCAGGGGGAAAAGAGACCCAGTACTTC
>TRBJ2-5|TRBV5-1|NA|NA
CASSRGTPFQETQYF
TGCGCCAGCTCCCGAGGGACACCTTTCCAAGAGACCCAGTACTTC
>TRBJ1-2|TRBV10-3|many|NA
CAISGGAGPPPYGYTF
TGTGCCATCAGTGGTGGAGCAGGTCCCCCCCCCTATGGCTACACCTTC
>TRBJ2-5|TRBV27|many|TRBD1
CASRLRGHPEETQYF
TGTGCCAGCAGGTTAAGGGGGCACCCTGAAGAGACCCAGTACTTC
>TRBJ2-7|TRBV11-2|many|NA
CASSFDDRGGTYEQYF
TGTGCCAGCAGCTTTGACGACAGGGGAGGGACCTACGAGCAGTACTTC
>TRBJ2-1|TRBV6-1|many|TRBD2
CASKASGTYNEQFF
TGTGCCAGCAAGGCTAGCGGGACCTACAATGAGCAGTTCTTC
>TRBJ2-4|TRBV28|many|NA
CASSLRILAKNIQYF
TGTGCCAGCAGTTTGCGGATTTTAGCCAAAAACATTCAGTACTTC
>TRBJ2-7|TRBV18|many|NA
CASSPPGSNEQYF
TGTGCCAGCTCACCACCCGGGTCGAACGAGCAGTACTTC
>TRBJ1-1|TRBV12-3/TRBV12-4|many|TRBD1
CASSEDRGTEAFF
TGTGCCAGCAGTGAAGACAGGGGGACTGAAGCTTTCTTT
>TRBJ2-1|TRBV13|many|NA
CASSSASPLQGVLYNEQFF
TGTGCCAGCAGCTCCGCCAGCCCATTACAGGGAGTGCTCTACAATGAGCAGTTCTTC
>TRBJ1-1|TRBV30|NA|TRBD1
CAGNPGQGNTEAFF
TGTGCCGGGAATCCGGGACAGGGGAACACTGAAGCTTTCTTT
>TRBJ1-1|TRBV5-1|many|NA
CASNRGVDTEAFF
TGCGCCAGCAATAGGGGAGTGGACACTGAAGCTTTCTTT
>TRBJ2-5|TRBV7-3|NA|NA
CASSFTTGLETQYF
TGTGCCAGCAGCTTTACAACAGGGTTGGAGACCCAGTACTTC
>TRBJ2-7|TRBV5-8|many|NA
CASSPRQEIYEQYF
TGTGCCAGCAGCCCTCGACAGGAGATCTACGAGCAGTACTTC
>TRBJ2-1|TRBV15|many|NA
CATSRGTGNEQFF
TGTGCCACCAGCAGAGGTACGGGCAATGAGCAGTTCTTC
>TRBJ2-7|TRBV7-3|many|TRBD2
CASSLEPGGTYEQYF
TGTGCCAGCAGCTTAGAACCGGGAGGGACTTACGAGCAGTACTTC
>TRBJ2-5|TRBV27|NA|NA
CASTRRWGEAQETQYF
TGTGCCAGCACCCGGAGGTGGGGGGAGGCCCAAGAGACCCAGTACTTC